This TCR beta chain was retrieved from a study of blood T cells in healthy people across ages. This clonotype has a handful of counts. Its antigen is unknown. Together with a sample-barcoded 5' primer, a J-beta primer mix was included in a second PCR lasting about 7 to 11 cycles. In TCRdb, the 5' RACE reads were re-called with MiXCR into one record per CDR3 protein. The sample shows some 1.8 million distinct CDR3 sequences, around 42% of them seen only once. Germline V gives CDR1 MNHEY, CDR2 SVGEGT. The ends lost 0 bases at V and 4 bases at J; junction bases unmatched: 20. The CDR3 has 20 residues. Study results and caveats: Older age went with lower TCR beta diversity per million T cells, in a roughly linear way.

V is TRBV6-2 or TRBV6-3 and J is TRBJ1-2, with 7 bases fitting TRBD1. The source of this sequence is a human donor in good health. Source material: blood. The CDR3 DNA is TGTGCCAGCAGTTACTCGATAGGGCTGGGACAGCCCCCAACTCTCTATGGCTACACCTTC. The encoded protein is CASSYSIGLGQPPTLYGYTF.